This passage covers 7 T cell receptor beta chains from one sample sequenced in a study of T cells in Graves' hyperthyroidism and ophthalmopathy. TCR beta CDR3 regions were amplified from RNA. The HTBI primer set was used in a first-round RT-PCR of the TCR CDR3. TCRdb passed the multiplex PCR reads through MiXCR, listing each CDR3 protein once. This sample has 350,000 to 450,000 distinct CDR3 sequences, with roughly a sixth found just once. Sample: blood. These receptors came from a woman younger than 45 with Graves' hyperthyroidism that later progressed to Graves' ophthalmopathy.

This clonotype was seen only once. The chain carries TRBV12-3 or TRBV12-4 and TRBJ1-2, with 10 bases that match TRBD1. This CDR3 is 14 amino acids long. The J segment lost 6 bases and the V segment lost 3 bases, leaving 4 bases of the junction unmatched. In DNA, the CDR3 is TGTGCCAGCAGTTTCCAGGGGACAGGGGATGGCTACACCTTC. Protein sequence: CASSFQGTGDGYTF.

This clonotype was observed at least ten times. The V gene is TRBV28, the J gene TRBJ2-5; the D gene is possibly TRBD1 (5 bases). Looked up from germline, CDR1 is MDHEN and CDR2 is SYDVKM. The CDR3 covers 15 residues. V lost 4 bases to trimming and J lost 5 bases, with 17 bases between them. The CDR3 protein is CASSSAGWHKETQYF. DNA for the CDR3: TGTGCCAGCAGTTCCGCAGGGTGGCACAAGGAGACCCAGTACTTC.

A word on this clonotype: A much larger clone differs by one base, so this may be a read error. The chain has TRBV3-1 and TRBJ1-2; 9 nucleotides align to TRBD1. The CDR3 covers 16 residues. Germline V gene sequence: CDR1 LGHDT, CDR2 YNNKEL (reference sequence). Trimming at V came to 3 bases and at J to 5 bases, leaving 10 bases not matched to a gene. This CDR3 reads CASSQTLGQGKYGYTF. CDR3 coding DNA: TGTGCCAGCAGCCAGACACTCGGACAGGGGAAATATGGCTACACCTTC. The whole variable domain, filled in from reference TRBV3-1 and TRBJ1-2, reads DTAVSQTPKYLVTQMGNDKSIKCEQNLGHDTMYWYKQDSKKFLKIMFSYNNKELIINETVPNRFSPKSPDKAHLNLHINSLELGDSAVYFCASSQTLGQGKYGYTFGSGTRLTVV.

This clonotype was seen many times. This chain joins TRBV5-1 and TRBJ2-3; D uncertain. Between the trimmed V and J ends, which lost 3 bases and 6 bases, there was a span of 14 bases. The CDR3 is 14 residues long. Germline V gene data show CDR1 as SGHRS and CDR2 as YFSETQ. This CDR3 reads CASSSPERGDTQYF. CDR3 nucleotide sequence: TGCGCCAGCAGCTCCCCGGAGCGAGGTGATACGCAGTATTTT.

V usage is TRBV7-8 and J usage is TRBJ2-1; 9 bases match TRBD1. Germline V CDR1 and CDR2: SGHVS, FQNEAQ. This CDR3 comprises 16 residues. V shed 4 bases, J shed 4 bases, and the junction held 8 bases outside the gene matches. The CDR3 coding sequence is TGTGCCAGCAGCTCTCGGGACAGGGATATTTACAATGAGCAGTTCTTC. Residues: CASSSRDRDIYNEQFF.

This clonotype was seen ten or more times. The V and J genes are TRBV10-3 and TRBJ2-7, with D possibly TRBD1 on 6 matching bases. Looked up from germline, CDR1 is ENHRY and CDR2 is SYGVKD. Trimming took 5 bases from V and 4 from J, leaving 18 bases between them. This CDR3 is 15 amino acids long. Here the CDR3 DNA reads TGTGCCATCAGTCACCCCACAGGGTATCGATACGAGCAGTACTTC. It is translated as CAISHPTGYRYEQYF.

This clonotype was recorded a few times. The V and J genes are TRBV6-1 and TRBJ1-2; TRBD1 might be the D (6 bases). V was trimmed by 6 bases and J by 7 bases, leaving 15 bases between them. The CDR3 sequence is 13 residues long. In germline, CDR1 is MNHNS, CDR2 SASEGT. The chain's CDR3 is CASSNRELSGYTF. CDR3 coding DNA: TGTGCCAGCAGCAACAGGGAATTGAGTGGCTACACCTTC.